What follows are 19 T cell receptor beta chains derived from one specimen sequenced in a study of control samples from healthy donors and cancer patients. TCRdb's table, derived via immunoSEQ multiplex PCR, lists solely in-frame clones and lacks some. The table has tens of thousands of clones, 91% seen once. Sequenced sample: PBMCs. Source of these receptors: a man aged 50-60 years with lung cancer.

V and J are TRBV27 and TRBJ2-5, with D perhaps TRBD1 (7 bases). Germline V gene data show CDR1 as MNHEY and CDR2 as SMNVEV (reference sequence). V was cut by 9 bases and J by 3 bases, with 14 bases left in between. This CDR3 contains 13 residues. The CDR3 nucleotides are TGTGCCAGGGGGGGACAGTACAAAGAGACCCAGTACTTC. Translation gives CARGGQYKETQYF.

The CDR3 sequence: CAAPGPQPNSPLHF. CDR3 bases: TGTGCCGCTCCCGGGCCTCAACCTAATTCACCCCTCCACTTT. The rearrangement uses TRBV6-5 and TRBJ1-6; D not certain. The V gene lost 11 bases and the J gene lost 6 bases, with 17 bases spanning the gap. Per the germline V gene, CDR1 is MNHEY and CDR2 is SVGAGI. This CDR3 has 14 amino acids.

There are a few counts of this clone. The chain uses TRBV11-2 and TRBJ2-7; D is uncertain. The CDR3 totals 17 residues. Trimming took off 1 base at V and 0 bases at J, with 16 bases between the two ends. The germline CDR1 and CDR2 sequences are SGHAT and FQNNGV. This chain's CDR3 is CASSLAGLGKYSYEQYF. The CDR3 DNA follows: TGTGCCAGCAGCTTAGCGGGTCTAGGTAAATACTCCTACGAGCAGTACTTC.

This chain links TRBV4-3 with TRBJ1-1; no clear D gene. V shed 4 bases and J shed 2 bases, with 17 bases lying between them. The CDR3 covers 16 residues. Per germline, CDR1 LGHNA and CDR2 YSLEER. CDR3 coding DNA: TGCGCCAGCAGCCCTGATAATGGGCGGAGTAACACTGAAGCTTTCTTT. This encodes CASSPDNGRSNTEAFF.

The rearrangement links TRBV15 to TRBJ2-7; D not resolved. V lost 0 bases and J 3 bases, leaving 12 bases between the germline ends. Germline lookup yields CDR1 LNHNV and CDR2 YYDKDF (reference sequence). The CDR3 spans 15 residues. The CDR3 DNA follows: TGTGCCACCAGCAGAGATGGTCTGAAAGGCTACGAGCAGTACTTC. Protein product: CATSRDGLKGYEQYF. Full variable domain (outside the CDR3, taken from reference TRBV15 and TRBJ2-7): DAMVIQNPRYQVTQFGKPVTLSCSQTLNHNVMYWYQQKSSQAPKLLFHYYDKDFNNEADTPDNFQSRRPNTSFCFLDIRSPGLGDTAMYLCATSRDGLKGYEQYFGPGTRLTVT.

The V gene is TRBV7-2, the J gene TRBJ2-3; 9 bases map to TRBD1. The germline gives CDR1 SGHTA, CDR2 FQGNSA. The J segment lost 4 bases and the V segment lost 3 bases, leaving 11 bases of the junction unmatched. The CDR3 covers 17 residues. The CDR3 loop is CASSFYGQGSLPDTQYF. CDR3 DNA: TGTGCCAGCAGCTTCTACGGACAGGGGTCCCTACCAGATACGCAGTATTTT.

The chain joins TRBV11-3 to TRBJ2-2, with D perhaps being TRBD1 or TRBD2 (5 bases each). Germline CDR1 SGHNT, CDR2 YENEEA. This CDR3 region has 13 residues. Trimming stripped 3 bases from V and 6 bases from J, with 8 bases between. The CDR3 DNA sequence: TGTGCCAGCAGCTTCCGGGGCTCCGGGGAGCTGTTTTTT. Amino acid sequence: CASSFRGSGELFF.

V and J are TRBV12-3 or TRBV12-4 and TRBJ2-3; D gene ambiguous. The V gene lost 6 bases and the J gene lost 2 bases, with 6 bases spanning the gap. This CDR3 is built from 12 residues. The CDR3 DNA reads as TGTGCCAGCAGCCCCTCCACAGATACGCAGTATTTT. This sequence encodes CASSPSTDTQYF.

The genes are TRBV2 and TRBJ1-2; TRBD1 agrees at 7 bases. The germline V gene has CDR1 SNHLY and CDR2 FYNNEI. The CDR3 covers 13 residues. With V trimmed by 6 bases and J by 7 bases, 8 bases remained unmatched. The CDR3 nucleotides are TGTGCCAGCAGCACAGGACAGGCCGGTGGCTACACCTTC. It encodes CASSTGQAGGYTF.

V gene TRBV7-9 combines with J gene TRBJ1-2; D possibly corresponds to TRBD1 (5 bases). Trimming pared 2 bases from V and 3 bases from J, leaving 7 bases between. Germline V CDR1 and CDR2: SEHNR, FQNEAQ (reference sequence). The CDR3 spans 13 residues. The CDR3 DNA reads as TGTGCCAGCAGCTTATCAGGGTACTATGGCTACACCTTC. Translated: CASSLSGYYGYTF. Supplemented by reference TRBV7-9 and TRBJ1-2, the full variable domain reads DTGVSQNPRHKITKRGQNVTFRCDPISEHNRLYWYRQTLGQGPEFLTYFQNEAQLEKSRLLSDRFSAERPKGSFSTLEIQRTEQGDSAMYLCASSLSGYYGYTFGSGTRLTVV.

This chain links TRBV23-1 with TRBJ2-5; D gene uncertain. TRBV23-1 is treated as an ORF (open reading frame) with a function not yet certain. This CDR3 is 14 amino acids long. V lost 8 bases, J lost 4 bases, and 17 bases lay in between. CDR3: CASGVVGRLETQYF. The CDR3 region has the DNA TGCGCCAGCGGTGTGGTGGGCAGATTAGAGACCCAGTACTTC.

The chain combines TRBV6-1 with TRBJ2-2; D perhaps matches TRBD1 (5 bases). The germline gives CDR1 MNHNS, CDR2 SASEGT. V lost 0 bases and J lost 1, with 9 bases in between. CDR3 length: 16 amino acids. As DNA, the CDR3 is TGTGCCAGCAGTGAAGCGGTAGGACAGAACACCGGGGAGCTGTTTTTT. This translates into CASSEAVGQNTGELFF.

The J gene is TRBJ1-2, the V gene TRBV30, with a tentative D call TRBD1 (6 bases). CDR1 GTSNPN and CDR2 SVGIG come from the germline V gene (reference sequence). The germline V and J ends were trimmed by 2 bases and 9 bases, with 16 bases remaining between them. The length of the CDR3 is 13 residues. CDR3 nucleotide sequence: TGTGCCTGGAGTCCCCTGCAGGGGCCAAGCTACACCTTC. Translation gives CAWSPLQGPSYTF.

The genes are TRBV6-2 or TRBV6-3 and TRBJ2-6, with TRBD1 identical over 7 bases. The CDR3 sequence is 16 residues long. After removal of 5 bases from V and 0 bases from J, the junction contained 4 bases not matched to a gene. From germline, CDR1 is MNHEY and CDR2 SVGEGT. As DNA, the CDR3 is TGTGCCAGCAGTCCAGACAGGGCCTCTGGGGCCAACGTCCTGACTTTC. Protein product: CASSPDRASGANVLTF.

The gene calls are TRBV5-4 and TRBJ1-2, with 7 bases identical to TRBD1. V lost 5 bases to trimming and J lost 5 bases; unmatched junction nucleotides: 12. The CDR3 is 15 amino acids. From germline, CDR1 is SGHNT and CDR2 YYREEE (reference sequence). CDR3 nucleotide sequence: TGTGCCAGCAGGACAGGGTCATGGGGGATATATGGCTACACCTTC. Amino acid sequence: CASRTGSWGIYGYTF.

J is TRBJ1-4 and V is TRBV29-1; 7 bases agree with TRBD1. The CDR3 has 14 amino acids. The V segment lost 4 bases and the J segment 2 bases; nucleotides outside the gene matches: 4. Looked up from germline, CDR1 is SQVTM and CDR2 is ANQGSEA. The CDR3 loop reads CSVGTTGTNEKLFF. CDR3 in DNA: TGCAGCGTTGGAACGACAGGGACTAATGAAAAACTGTTTTTT.

The V call is TRBV19, the J call TRBJ1-4; a weak D match, TRBD1 (5 bases). This CDR3 region has 13 residues. The germline V gene has CDR1 LNHDA and CDR2 SQIVND (reference sequence). The V end was cut by 6 bases, the J end by 3 bases, with 8 bases between. In nucleotides, the CDR3 is TGTGCCAGTAGGTCGGGGGCTAATGAAAAACTGTTTTTT. Residues: CASRSGANEKLFF.

The rearrangement joins TRBV7-2 to TRBJ2-7, with D perhaps matching TRBD1 (5 bases). CDR3 length: 14 residues. Trimming removed 5 bases from V and 7 bases from J, with 18 bases in between. The germline V gene has CDR1 SGHTA and CDR2 FQGNSA. CDR3 sequence (DNA): TGTGCCAGCAGCACCGCAGGGAATCCTAGGGAGCAGTACTTC. It encodes CASSTAGNPREQYF. Full variable domain (remainder filled in from reference TRBV7-2 and TRBJ2-7): GAGVSQSPSNKVTEKGKDVELRCDPISGHTALYWYRQSLGQGLEFLIYFQGNSAPDKSGLPSDRFSAERTGGSVSTLTIQRTQQEDSAVYLCASSTAGNPREQYFGPGTRLTVT.

This chain links TRBV19 with TRBJ2-3, with a weak D call TRBD2 (5 bases). The CDR3 runs 15 residues. Germline V gives CDR1 LNHDA, CDR2 SQIVND (reference sequence). Trimming stripped 3 bases from V and 2 bases from J, with 12 bases between. In DNA form, the CDR3 reads TGTGCCAGTAGTATTGGAGGCAGGCCCACAGATACGCAGTATTTT. Its translation is CASSIGGRPTDTQYF.